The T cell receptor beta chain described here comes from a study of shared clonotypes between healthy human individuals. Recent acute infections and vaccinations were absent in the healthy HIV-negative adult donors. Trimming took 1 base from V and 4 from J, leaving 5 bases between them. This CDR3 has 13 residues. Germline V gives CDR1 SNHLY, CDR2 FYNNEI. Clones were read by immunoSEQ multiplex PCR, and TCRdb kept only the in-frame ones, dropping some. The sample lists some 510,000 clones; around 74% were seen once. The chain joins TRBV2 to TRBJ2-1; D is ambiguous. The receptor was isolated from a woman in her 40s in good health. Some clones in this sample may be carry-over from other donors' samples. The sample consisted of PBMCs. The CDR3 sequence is CASSEGLYNEQFF. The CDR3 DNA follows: TGTGCCAGCAGTGAAGGACTTTACAATGAGCAGTTCTTC.